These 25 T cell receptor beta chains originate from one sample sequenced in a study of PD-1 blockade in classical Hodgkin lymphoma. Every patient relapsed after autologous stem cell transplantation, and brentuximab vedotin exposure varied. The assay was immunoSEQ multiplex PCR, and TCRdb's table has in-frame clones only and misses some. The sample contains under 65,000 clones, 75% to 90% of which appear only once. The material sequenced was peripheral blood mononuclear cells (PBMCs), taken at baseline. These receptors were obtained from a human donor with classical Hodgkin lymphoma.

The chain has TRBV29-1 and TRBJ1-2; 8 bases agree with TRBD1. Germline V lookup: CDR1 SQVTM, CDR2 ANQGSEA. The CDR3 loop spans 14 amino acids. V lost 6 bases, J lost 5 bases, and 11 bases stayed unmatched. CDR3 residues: CSVYSQGAHYGYTF. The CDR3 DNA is TGCAGCGTGTACTCTCAGGGGGCCCATTATGGCTACACCTTC.

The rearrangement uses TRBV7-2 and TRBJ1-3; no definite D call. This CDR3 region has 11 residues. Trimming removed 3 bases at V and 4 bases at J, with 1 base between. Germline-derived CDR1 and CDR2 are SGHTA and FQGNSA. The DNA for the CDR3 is TGTGCCAGCAGCTTCGGAAACACCATATATTTT. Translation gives CASSFGNTIYF.

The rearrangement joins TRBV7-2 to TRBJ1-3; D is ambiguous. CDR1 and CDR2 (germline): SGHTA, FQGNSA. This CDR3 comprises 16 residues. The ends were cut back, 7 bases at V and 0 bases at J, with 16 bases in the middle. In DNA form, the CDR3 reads TGTGCCAGCACCAAGGATTACTCCCGCTCTGGAAACACCATATATTTT. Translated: CASTKDYSRSGNTIYF.

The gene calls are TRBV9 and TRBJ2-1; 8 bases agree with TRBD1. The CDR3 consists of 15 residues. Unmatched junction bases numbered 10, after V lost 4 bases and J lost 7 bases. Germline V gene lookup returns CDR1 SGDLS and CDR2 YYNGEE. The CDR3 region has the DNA TGTGCCAGCAGCATATCAGGGGGCGCTTCTAATGAGCAGTTCTTC. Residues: CASSISGGASNEQFF.

The CDR3 reads CASSLRTGHGYTF. The DNA of the CDR3 is TGTGCCAGCAGCCTCCGGACAGGGCATGGCTACACCTTC. V is TRBV5-4 and J is TRBJ1-2; 8 bases line up with TRBD1. V trimming: 4 bases; J trimming: 6 bases; junction bases outside the gene matches: 5. The CDR3 has 13 amino acids. Per the germline V gene, CDR1 is SGHNT and CDR2 is YYREEE (reference sequence).

The CDR3 reads CASRDTGGTDTQYF. CDR3 sequence (DNA): TGTGCCAGCAGAGATACAGGGGGGACAGATACGCAGTATTTT. V gene TRBV6-4 combines with J gene TRBJ2-3; 8 bases are a match to TRBD1. CDR1 and CDR2 (germline): MRHNA, SNTAGT. The CDR3 loop spans 14 amino acids. J lost 3 bases, V lost 6 bases, and 5 bases had no gene match.

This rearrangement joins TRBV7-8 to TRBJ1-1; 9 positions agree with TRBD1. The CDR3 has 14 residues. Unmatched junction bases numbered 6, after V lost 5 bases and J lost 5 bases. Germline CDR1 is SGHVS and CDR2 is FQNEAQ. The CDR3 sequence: CASSAHRGQTEAFF. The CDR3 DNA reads TGTGCCAGCAGCGCCCACAGGGGGCAGACTGAAGCTTTCTTT. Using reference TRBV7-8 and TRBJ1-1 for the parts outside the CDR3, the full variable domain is GAGVSQSPRYKVAKRGQDVALRCDPISGHVSLFWYQQALGQGPEFLTYFQNEAQLDKSGLPSDRFFAERPEGSVSTLKIQRTQQEDSAVYLCASSAHRGQTEAFFGQGTRLTVV.

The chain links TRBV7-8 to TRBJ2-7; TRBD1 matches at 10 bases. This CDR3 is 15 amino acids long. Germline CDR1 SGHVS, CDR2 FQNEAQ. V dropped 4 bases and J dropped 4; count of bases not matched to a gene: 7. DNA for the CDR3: TGTGCCAGCAGCTCACCCGGGACAGGGGTATACGAGCAGTACTTC. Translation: CASSSPGTGVYEQYF.

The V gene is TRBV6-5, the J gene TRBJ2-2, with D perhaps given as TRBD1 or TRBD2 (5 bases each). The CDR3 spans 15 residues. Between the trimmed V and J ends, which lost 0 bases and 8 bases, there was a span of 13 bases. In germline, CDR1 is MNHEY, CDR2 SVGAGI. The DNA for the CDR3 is TGTGCCAGCAGTTACTCCGGTTTGGGGGTGGGGGAGCTGTTTTTT. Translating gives CASSYSGLGVGELFF.

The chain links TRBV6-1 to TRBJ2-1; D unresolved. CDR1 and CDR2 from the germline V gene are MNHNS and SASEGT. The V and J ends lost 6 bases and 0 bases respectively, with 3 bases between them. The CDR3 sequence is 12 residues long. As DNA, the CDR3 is TGTGCCAGCAGGAGCTCCTACAATGAGCAGTTCTTC. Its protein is CASRSSYNEQFF.

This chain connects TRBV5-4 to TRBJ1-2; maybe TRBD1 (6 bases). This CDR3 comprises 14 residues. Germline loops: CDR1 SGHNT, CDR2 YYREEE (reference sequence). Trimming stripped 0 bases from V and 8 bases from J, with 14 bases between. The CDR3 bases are TGTGCCAGCAGCTTGGGGGCAGGGGCCGGGGGCTACACCTTC. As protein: CASSLGAGAGGYTF.

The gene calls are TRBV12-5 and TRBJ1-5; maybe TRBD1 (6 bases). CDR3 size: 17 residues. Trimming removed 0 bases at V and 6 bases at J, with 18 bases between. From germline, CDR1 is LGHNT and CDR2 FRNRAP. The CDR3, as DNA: TGTGCTAGTGGTTTGGTACAGGACAGCACCTGGGGTCAGCCCCAGCATTTT. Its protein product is CASGLVQDSTWGQPQHF.

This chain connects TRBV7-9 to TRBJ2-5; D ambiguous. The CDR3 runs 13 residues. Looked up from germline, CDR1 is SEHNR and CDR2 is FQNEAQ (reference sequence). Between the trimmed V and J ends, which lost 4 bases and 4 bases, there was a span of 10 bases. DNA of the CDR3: TGTGCCAGCAGCTCTTCCCCGAGAGAGACCCAGTACTTC. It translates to CASSSSPRETQYF.

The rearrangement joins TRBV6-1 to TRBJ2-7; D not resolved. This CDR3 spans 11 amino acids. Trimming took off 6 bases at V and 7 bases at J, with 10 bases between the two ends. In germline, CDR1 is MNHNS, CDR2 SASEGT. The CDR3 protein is CASSDLWEQYF. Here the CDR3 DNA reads TGTGCCAGCAGCGATCTTTGGGAGCAGTACTTC.

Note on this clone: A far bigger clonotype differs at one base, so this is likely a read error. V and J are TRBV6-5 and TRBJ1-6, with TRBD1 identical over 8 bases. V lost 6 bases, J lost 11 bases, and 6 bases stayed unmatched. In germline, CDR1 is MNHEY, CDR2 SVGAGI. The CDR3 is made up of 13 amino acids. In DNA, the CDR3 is TGTGCCAGCAGGGGACAGGAAGGAGCACCCCTCCACTTT. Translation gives CASRGQEGAPLHF.

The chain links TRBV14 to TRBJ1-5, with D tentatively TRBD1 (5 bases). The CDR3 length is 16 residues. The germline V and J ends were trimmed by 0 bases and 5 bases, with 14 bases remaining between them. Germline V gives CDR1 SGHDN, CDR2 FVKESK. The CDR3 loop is CASSQDREGLHQPQHF. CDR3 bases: TGTGCCAGCAGCCAAGATCGGGAGGGGCTACATCAGCCCCAGCATTTT.

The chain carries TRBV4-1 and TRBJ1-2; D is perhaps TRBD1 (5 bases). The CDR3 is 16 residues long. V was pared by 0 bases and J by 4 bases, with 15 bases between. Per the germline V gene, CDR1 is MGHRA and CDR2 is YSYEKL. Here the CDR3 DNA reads TGCGCCAGCAGCCAAGAGGGGCCAGGTCTGCCCTATGGCTACACCTTC. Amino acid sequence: CASSQEGPGLPYGYTF.

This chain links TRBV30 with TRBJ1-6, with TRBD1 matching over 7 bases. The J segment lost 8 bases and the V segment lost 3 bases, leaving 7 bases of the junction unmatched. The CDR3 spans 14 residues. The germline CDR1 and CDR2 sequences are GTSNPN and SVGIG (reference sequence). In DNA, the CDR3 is TGTGCCTGGAGGACAGGGTACGATGATTCACCCCTCCACTTT. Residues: CAWRTGYDDSPLHF.

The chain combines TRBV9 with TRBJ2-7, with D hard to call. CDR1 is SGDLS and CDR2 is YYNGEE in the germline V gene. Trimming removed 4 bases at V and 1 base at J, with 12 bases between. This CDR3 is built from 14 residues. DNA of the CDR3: TGTGCCAGCAGCCCCAGTCCGGGTTCCTACGAGCAGTACTTC. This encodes CASSPSPGSYEQYF. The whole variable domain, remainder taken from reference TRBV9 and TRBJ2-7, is DSGVTQTPKHLITATGQRVTLRCSPRSGDLSVYWYQQSLDQGLQFLIQYYNGEERAKGNILERFSAQQFPDLHSELNLSSLELGDSALYFCASSPSPGSYEQYFGPGTRLTVT.

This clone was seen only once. DNA for the CDR3: TGTGCCAGCAGCTTGGTACGACCTAGGAGGCAAGAGACCCAGTACTTC. Amino acid sequence: CASSLVRPRRQETQYF. The J gene is TRBJ2-5, the V gene TRBV5-6; a weak D match, TRBD2 (5 bases). CDR1 and CDR2 from the germline V gene are SGHDT and YYEEEE. The CDR3 runs 16 residues. Trimming took off 0 bases at V and 2 bases at J, with 14 bases between the two ends.

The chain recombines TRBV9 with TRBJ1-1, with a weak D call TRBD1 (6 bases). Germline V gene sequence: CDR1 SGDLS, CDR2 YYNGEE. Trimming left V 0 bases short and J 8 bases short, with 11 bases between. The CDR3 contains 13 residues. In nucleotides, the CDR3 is TGTGCCAGCAGCGTAGGGGGGGCTGGAGAAGCTTTCTTT. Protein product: CASSVGGAGEAFF.

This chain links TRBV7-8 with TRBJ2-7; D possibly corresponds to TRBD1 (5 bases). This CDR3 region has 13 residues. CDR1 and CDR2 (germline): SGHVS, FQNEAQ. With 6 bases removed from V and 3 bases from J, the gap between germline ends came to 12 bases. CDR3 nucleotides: TGTGCCAGCAGGCCTTCCAGGGACTACGAGCAGTACTTC. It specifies CASRPSRDYEQYF.

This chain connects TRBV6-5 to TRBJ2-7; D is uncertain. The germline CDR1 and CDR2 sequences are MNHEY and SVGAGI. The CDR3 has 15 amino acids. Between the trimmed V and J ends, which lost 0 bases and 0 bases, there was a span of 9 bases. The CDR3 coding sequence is TGTGCCAGCAGTTACTCGAGAATTAGCTCCTACGAGCAGTACTTC. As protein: CASSYSRISSYEQYF.

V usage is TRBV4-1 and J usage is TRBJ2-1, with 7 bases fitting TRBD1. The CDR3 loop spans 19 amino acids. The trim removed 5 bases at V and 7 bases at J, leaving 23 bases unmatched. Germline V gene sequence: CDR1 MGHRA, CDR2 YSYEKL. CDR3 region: CASSNPQSRWGTVENEQFF. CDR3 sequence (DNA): TGCGCCAGCAGCAACCCCCAAAGCCGGTGGGGGACAGTCGAAAATGAGCAGTTCTTC.

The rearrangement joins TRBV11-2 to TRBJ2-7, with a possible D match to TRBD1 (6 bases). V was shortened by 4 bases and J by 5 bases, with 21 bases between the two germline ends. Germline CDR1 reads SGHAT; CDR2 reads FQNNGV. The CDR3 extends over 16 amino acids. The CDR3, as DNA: TGTGCCAGCAGCTCACCGGACAGACTACTTGATGACGAGCAGTACTTC. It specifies CASSSPDRLLDDEQYF.